The 20 T cell receptor beta chains given below trace back to one sample, sequenced in a study of Graves' ophthalmopathy and Graves' hyperthyroidism. RNA transcripts served as template for amplifying TCR beta CDR3 sequences. The authors performed first-round RT-PCR with HTBI primers and then a second-round multiplex PCR. Each CDR3 protein is one row after TCRdb ran MiXCR on the multiplex PCR reads. The sample carries around 1,200,000 distinct CDR3 sequences, about 35% recorded once. The sequenced sample consisted of peripheral blood or thyroid tissue (not recorded which). The receptors derive from an adult man with Graves' hyperthyroidism.

The genes are TRBV5-1 and TRBJ1-1, with D maybe TRBD1 (6 bases). The CDR3 runs 16 residues. Germline V CDR1 and CDR2: SGHRS, YFSETQ. Trimming cost V 4 bases and J 1 base, with 17 bases left between them. CDR3 residues: CASSPGIVTGNTEAFF. CDR3 in DNA: TGCGCCAGCAGCCCCGGAATTGTGACAGGGAACACTGAAGCTTTCTTT.

In this sample, this clonotype turned up many times. The chain links TRBV12-3 or TRBV12-4 to TRBJ2-5; weak D call: TRBD2 (5 bases). The CDR3 is 13 residues long. V lost 4 bases and J lost 5, with 11 bases in between. The CDR3 bases are TGTGCCAGCAGTTACGAGGGTGGGGAGACCCAGTACTTC. It yields the protein CASSYEGGETQYF.

This clonotype was observed at least ten times. The V gene is TRBV15, the J gene TRBJ2-2; 10 bases are shared with TRBD1. The CDR3 spans 15 residues. J was trimmed by 4 bases and V by 4 bases; bases with no gene match: 3. Germline V gene data show CDR1 as LNHNV and CDR2 as YYDKDF (reference sequence). The CDR3 region has the DNA TGTGCCACCAGCACGGGACAGGGGCCCACCGGGGAGCTGTTTTTT. Translated: CATSTGQGPTGELFF.

This clonotype was found many times. The junction and the germline gene differ at one end; a read error may be behind it. In DNA form, the CDR3 reads TGCAGCGTGGAAGCGGGGCCAGCCTACGAGCAGTACTTC. The encoded protein is CSVEAGPAYEQYF. The chain uses TRBV29-1 and TRBJ2-7; the match to TRBD2 covers 7 bases. Germline loops: CDR1 SQVTM, CDR2 ANQGSEA. The CDR3 runs to 13 residues.

This clonotype was detected ten times or more. J is TRBJ1-5 and V is TRBV24-1, with TRBD1 identical over 7 bases. Looked up from germline, CDR1 is KGHDR and CDR2 is SFDVKD. J gave up 10 bases and V 3 bases, and 14 bases lay outside the gene matches. The CDR3 loop spans 16 amino acids. The CDR3 coding sequence is TGTGCCACCAGTGATCGCCGGGACAGCGAGTCACGTCCCCAGCATTTT. It encodes CATSDRRDSESRPQHF.

This clonotype was seen repeatedly, ten times or more. This chain uses TRBV2 with TRBJ1-6; unclear D gene. The CDR3 runs 17 residues. Trimming took 2 bases from V and 7 from J, leaving 18 bases between them. Germline values: CDR1 SNHLY, CDR2 FYNNEI. The CDR3 coding sequence is TGTGCCAGCAGTGAAAGGACGGGCAGGTCGAGCAATTCACCCCTCCACTTT. Translated, it gives CASSERTGRSSNSPLHF.

In this sample, this clonotype turned up many times. The chain carries TRBV7-9 and TRBJ1-2; D is perhaps TRBD1 (5 bases). Trimming removed 3 bases from V and 4 bases from J, with 9 bases in between. Germline lookup yields CDR1 SEHNR and CDR2 FQNEAQ (reference sequence). The CDR3 has 13 residues. The CDR3 protein is CASSFPGSYGYTF. CDR3 DNA: TGTGCCAGCAGCTTCCCAGGGAGCTATGGCTACACCTTC.

The rearrangement links TRBV7-9 to TRBJ2-2, with 12 positions matching TRBD2. The germline gives CDR1 SEHNR, CDR2 FQNEAQ (reference sequence). V trimming: 5 bases; J trimming: 9 bases; junction bases outside the gene matches: 7. This CDR3 has 15 residues. The CDR3 region is CASSRLAGDHRELFF. The CDR3 DNA reads TGTGCCAGCAGCCGACTAGCGGGGGACCACCGGGAGCTGTTTTTT.

CDR3 bases: TGTGCCAGCAGTTTCGGGCAGCACACGGAGACCCAGTACTTC. Protein sequence: CASSFGQHTETQYF. This sequence joins TRBV7-2 and TRBJ2-5; D not resolved. The germline CDR1 and CDR2 sequences are SGHTA and FQGNSA. Trimming left V 6 bases short and J 5 bases short, with 16 bases between. This CDR3 contains 14 residues.

The J gene is TRBJ1-1, the V gene TRBV6-2 or TRBV6-3; 7 bases are shared with TRBD1. The CDR3 length is 14 residues. V lost 2 bases, J lost 4 bases, and 4 bases stayed unmatched. Germline V lookup: CDR1 MNHEY, CDR2 SVGEGT. CDR3 protein: CASSYRRDSTEAFF. The CDR3 DNA reads TGTGCCAGCAGTTACCGGAGGGACAGCACTGAAGCTTTCTTT.

As for this clonotype: It may be a read error: a sequence one base away is much more abundant. This sequence joins TRBV11-2 and TRBJ1-1; possible D gene TRBD1, 6 bases. Deletions cut 0 bases from V and 6 bases from J, with 11 bases between. CDR1 and CDR2 (germline): SGHAT, FQNNGV. The CDR3 sequence is 14 residues long. The CDR3 nucleotides are TGTGCCAGCAGCTTAGAGGGGGGGCTCGCTGAAGCTTTCTTT. Translating gives CASSLEGGLAEAFF. Looking up the rest from reference TRBV11-2 and TRBJ1-1 gives the full variable domain: EAGVAQSPRYKIIEKRQSVAFWCNPISGHATLYWYQQILGQGPKLLIQFQNNGVVDDSQLPKDRFSAERLKGVDSTLKIQPAKLEDSAVYLCASSLEGGLAEAFFGQGTRLTVV.

This clonotype appeared many times. This chain uses TRBV19 with TRBJ2-7; 7 bases match TRBD2. V trimming: 7 bases; J trimming: 5 bases; junction bases outside the gene matches: 14. CDR1 is LNHDA, CDR2 SQIVND, per germline (reference sequence). This CDR3 comprises 15 residues. As DNA, the CDR3 is TGTGCCAGTAAGGGGCCGGCGGGAGCAAGGAACGAGCAGTACTTC. It encodes CASKGPAGARNEQYF.

The chain couples TRBV10-3 to TRBJ1-2; unclear D gene. CDR3 length: 13 residues. Trimming pared 4 bases from V and 2 bases from J, leaving 8 bases between. Germline CDR1 ENHRY, CDR2 SYGVKD. The CDR3 nucleotides are TGTGCCATCAGTGTCGAACAGAACTATGGCTACACCTTC. Protein sequence: CAISVEQNYGYTF.

The chain employs TRBV7-9 and TRBJ1-2, with TRBD1 as a possible D gene (5 bases). The V end lost 6 bases, the J end lost 7 bases, and 12 bases lay between the germline ends. The germline CDR1 and CDR2 sequences are SEHNR and FQNEAQ (reference sequence). The CDR3 is made up of 12 amino acids. The CDR3 reads CASSKDISGYTF. CDR3 DNA sequence: TGTGCCAGCAGTAAGGACATCAGTGGCTACACCTTC.

V gene TRBV29-1 combines with J gene TRBJ1-2; D gene ambiguous. Trimming removed 8 bases from V and 5 bases from J, with 15 bases in between. In germline, CDR1 is SQVTM, CDR2 ANQGSEA. The CDR3 runs to 12 residues. CDR3 sequence: CSSFSGGYGYTF. The CDR3 DNA follows: TGCAGCAGTTTTAGCGGCGGATATGGCTACACCTTC. Filled out from reference TRBV29-1 and TRBJ1-2, the complete variable domain reads SAVISQKPSRDICQRGTSLTIQCQVDSQVTMMFWYRQQPGQSLTLIATANQGSEATYESGFVIDKFPISRPNLTFSTLTVSNMSPEDSSIYLCSSFSGGYGYTFGSGTRLTVV.

As concerns this clonotype: A much larger clone differs from this one at a single base, so this may be a read error. The genes are TRBV7-2 and TRBJ1-4; D call uncertain. This CDR3 has 14 amino acids. The germline CDR1 and CDR2 sequences are SGHTA and FQGNSA. The CDR3 coding sequence is TGTGCCAGCAGCCCTATAGAGCAGGATGAAAAACTGCTTTTT. It codes for CASSPIEQDEKLLF.

There are many counts of this clonotype. The J gene is TRBJ1-1, the V gene TRBV7-2; D is unclear. This CDR3 comprises 13 residues. CDR1 is SGHTA and CDR2 is FQGNSA in the germline V gene. Between the trimmed V and J ends, which lost 1 base and 7 bases, there was a span of 10 bases. The CDR3 reads CASSLGASLEAFF. CDR3 bases: TGTGCCAGCAGCTTAGGGGCCAGCCTTGAAGCTTTCTTT.

This clonotype came up many times. The chain joins TRBV29-1 to TRBJ2-2; 11 bases fit TRBD2. The V gene end was trimmed by 0 bases and the J gene end by 4 bases; junction bases not matched to a gene: 1. The CDR3 has 15 amino acids. CDR1 SQVTM and CDR2 ANQGSEA come from the germline V gene. The CDR3 nucleotides read TGCAGCGTTGAAGACCTAGCGGGAGGCACCGGGGAGCTGTTTTTT. As protein: CSVEDLAGGTGELFF.

The rearrangement joins TRBV20-1 to TRBJ2-7; D not certain. CDR1 is DFQATT, CDR2 SNEGSKA, per germline (reference sequence). V gave up 0 bases and J gave up 0 bases, with 12 bases separating them. The CDR3 has 15 residues. CDR3 residues: CSARDENTLSYEQYF. In nucleotides, the CDR3 is TGCAGTGCTAGAGATGAGAACACCCTCTCCTACGAGCAGTACTTC.

The table lists this clonotype with a few counts. This sequence joins TRBV4-3 and TRBJ1-4; 8 bases fit TRBD1. The V and J ends lost 3 bases and 1 base, in that order; junction bases with no gene match: 7. Germline CDR1 and CDR2: LGHNA and YSLEER. The CDR3 totals 17 residues. CDR3 sequence (DNA): TGCGCCAGCAGCCACGATGGGACAGGCGGAACTAATGAAAAACTGTTTTTT. Translating it yields CASSHDGTGGTNEKLFF.